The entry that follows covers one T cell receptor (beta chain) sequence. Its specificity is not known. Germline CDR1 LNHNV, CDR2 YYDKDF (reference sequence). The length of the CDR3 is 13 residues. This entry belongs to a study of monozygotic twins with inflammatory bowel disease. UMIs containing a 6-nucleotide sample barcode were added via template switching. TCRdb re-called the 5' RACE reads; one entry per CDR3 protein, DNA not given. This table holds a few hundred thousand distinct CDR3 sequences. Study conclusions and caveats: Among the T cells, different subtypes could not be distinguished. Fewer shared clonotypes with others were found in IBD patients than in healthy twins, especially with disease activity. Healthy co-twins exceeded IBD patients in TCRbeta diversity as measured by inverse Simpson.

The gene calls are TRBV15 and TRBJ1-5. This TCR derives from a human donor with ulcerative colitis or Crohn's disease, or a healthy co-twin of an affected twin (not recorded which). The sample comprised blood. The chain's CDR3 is CATSPGRAQPQHF.